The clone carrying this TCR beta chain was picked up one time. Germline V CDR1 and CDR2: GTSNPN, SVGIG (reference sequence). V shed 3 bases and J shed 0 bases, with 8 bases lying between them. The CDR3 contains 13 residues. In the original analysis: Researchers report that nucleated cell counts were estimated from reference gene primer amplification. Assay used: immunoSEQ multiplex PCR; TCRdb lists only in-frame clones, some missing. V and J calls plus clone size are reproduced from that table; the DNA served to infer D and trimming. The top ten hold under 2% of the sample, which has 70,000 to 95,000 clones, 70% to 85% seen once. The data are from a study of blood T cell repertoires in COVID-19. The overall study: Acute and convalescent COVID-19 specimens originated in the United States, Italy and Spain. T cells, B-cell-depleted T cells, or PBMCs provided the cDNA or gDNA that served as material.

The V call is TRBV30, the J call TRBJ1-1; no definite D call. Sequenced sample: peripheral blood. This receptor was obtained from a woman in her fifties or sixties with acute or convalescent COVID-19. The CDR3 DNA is TGTGCCTGGAGGAGACTGATGAACACTGAAGCTTTCTTT. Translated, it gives CAWRRLMNTEAFF.